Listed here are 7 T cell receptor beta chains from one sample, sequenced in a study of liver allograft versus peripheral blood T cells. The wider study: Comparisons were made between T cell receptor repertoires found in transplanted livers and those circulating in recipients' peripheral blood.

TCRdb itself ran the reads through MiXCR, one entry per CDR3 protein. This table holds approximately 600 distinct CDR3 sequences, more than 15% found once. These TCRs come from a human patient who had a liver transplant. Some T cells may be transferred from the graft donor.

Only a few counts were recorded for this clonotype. The CDR3 bases are TGCGCCAGTCGACCGGGCAGTATGAACACTGAAGCTTTCTTT. It encodes CASRPGSMNTEAFF. The rearrangement links TRBV10-1 to TRBJ1-1; D not certain. Germline assignment: CDR1 WNHNN and CDR2 SYGVQD (reference sequence). Between the trimmed V and J ends, which lost 9 bases and 0 bases, there was a span of 14 bases. The length of the CDR3 is 14 residues.

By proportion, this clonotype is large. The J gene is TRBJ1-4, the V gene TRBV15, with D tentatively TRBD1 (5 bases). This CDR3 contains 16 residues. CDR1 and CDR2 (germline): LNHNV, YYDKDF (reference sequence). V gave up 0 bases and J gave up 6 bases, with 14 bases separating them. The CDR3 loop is CATSRERAGRYEKLFF. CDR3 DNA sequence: TGTGCCACCAGCAGAGAGCGGGCAGGGAGATATGAAAAACTGTTTTTT.

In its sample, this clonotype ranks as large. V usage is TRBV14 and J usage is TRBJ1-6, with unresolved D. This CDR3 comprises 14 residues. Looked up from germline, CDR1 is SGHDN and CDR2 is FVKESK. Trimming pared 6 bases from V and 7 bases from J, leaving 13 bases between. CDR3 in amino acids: CASSPGLFNSPLHF. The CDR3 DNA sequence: TGTGCCAGCAGTCCCGGACTCTTCAATTCACCCCTCCACTTT.

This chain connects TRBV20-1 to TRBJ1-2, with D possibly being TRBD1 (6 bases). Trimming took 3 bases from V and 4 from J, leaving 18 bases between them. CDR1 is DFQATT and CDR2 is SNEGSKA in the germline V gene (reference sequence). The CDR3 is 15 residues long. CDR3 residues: CSARGMTGGGYGYTF. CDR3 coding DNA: TGCAGTGCTAGGGGGATGACAGGCGGCGGCTATGGCTACACCTTC.

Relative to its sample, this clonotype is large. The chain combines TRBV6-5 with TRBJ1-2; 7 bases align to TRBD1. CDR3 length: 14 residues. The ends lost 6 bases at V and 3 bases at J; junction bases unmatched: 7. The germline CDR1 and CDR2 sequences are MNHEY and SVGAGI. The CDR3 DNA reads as TGTGCCAGCAGAACCGGGACAGCCTACTATGGCTACACCTTC. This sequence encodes CASRTGTAYYGYTF.

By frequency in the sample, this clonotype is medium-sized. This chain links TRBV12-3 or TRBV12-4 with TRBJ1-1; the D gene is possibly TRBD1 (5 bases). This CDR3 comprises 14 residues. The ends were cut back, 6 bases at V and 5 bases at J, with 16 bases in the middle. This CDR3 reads CASSLQVGITEAFF. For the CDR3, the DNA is TGTGCCAGCAGCCTACAGGTCGGGATTACTGAAGCTTTCTTT.

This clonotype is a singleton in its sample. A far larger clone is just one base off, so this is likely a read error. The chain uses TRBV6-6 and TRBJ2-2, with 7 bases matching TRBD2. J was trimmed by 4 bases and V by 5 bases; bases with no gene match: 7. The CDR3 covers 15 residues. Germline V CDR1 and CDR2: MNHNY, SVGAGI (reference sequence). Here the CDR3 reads CASSGRGSPTGELFF. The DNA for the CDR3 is TGTGCCAGCAGTGGGAGGGGCTCGCCCACCGGGGAGCTGTTTTTT.